These 10 T cell receptor beta chains were all obtained from the same sample, sequenced in a study of human T cells and chemical hapten exposure. In TCRdb, the RACE reads were re-called with MiXCR into one record per CDR3 protein. The table shows some 84,000 distinct CDR3 sequences, with 8.5% occurring only once. This sample's time point: pre-sensitization, week 0. Specified treatment: therapeutic diphenylcyclopropenone sensitization with weekly scalp DPC. Source: whole blood, taken in connection with sensitization to the hapten diphenylcyclopropenone (DPC). The receptors were gathered from a man aged 35-49 years with alopecia areata. Some clones in this sample may be carry-over from other donors' samples.

This chain connects TRBV5-1 to TRBJ2-5, with TRBD1 matching over 7 bases. The germline CDR1 and CDR2 sequences are SGHRS and YFSETQ. V gave up 3 bases and J gave up 4 bases; unmatched junction bases: 12. CDR3 length equals 16 residues. CDR3 bases: TGCGCCAGCAGCTCAGGACAGGTTAGAGGTGGAGAGACCCAGTACTTC. Translation: CASSSGQVRGGETQYF.

This clonotype was recorded a few times. The chain carries TRBV11-3 and TRBJ2-3, with TRBD2 as a possible D gene (6 bases). V was clipped by 5 bases and J by 3 bases, with 18 bases between them. CDR1 is SGHNT and CDR2 is YENEEA in the germline V gene. The CDR3 length is 16 residues. The CDR3 DNA is TGTGCCAGCAGCCCCTCGGGAGATTTCCAGACAGATACGCAGTATTTT. Translating gives CASSPSGDFQTDTQYF.

This chain links TRBV12-3 or TRBV12-4 with TRBJ2-7, with D possibly being TRBD1 or TRBD2 (6 bases each). V lost 2 bases and J lost 2, with 7 bases in between. The CDR3 loop spans 13 amino acids. CDR3 bases: TGTGCCAGCAGTTTAAGGGGGGCCTACGAGCAGTACGTC. Its protein product is CASSLRGAYEQYV.

This chain joins TRBV19 and TRBJ2-5; perhaps TRBD1 as D (6 bases). The V gene's germline CDR1 is LNHDA and CDR2 SQIVND (reference sequence). V was trimmed by 0 bases and J by 4 bases, leaving 12 bases between them. The CDR3 totals 15 residues. The CDR3 spells CASSIETGHPETQYF. CDR3 in DNA: TGTGCCAGTAGTATAGAGACGGGACACCCAGAGACCCAGTACTTC.

This clonotype was seen at least ten times. The rearrangement uses TRBV20-1 and TRBJ2-5; tentative D call: TRBD2 (5 bases). The germline V and J ends were trimmed by 5 bases and 3 bases, with 13 bases remaining between them. The CDR3 extends over 13 amino acids. CDR1 and CDR2 from the germline V gene are DFQATT and SNEGSKA (reference sequence). CDR3 residues: CSAPGLEEETQYF. CDR3 in DNA: TGCAGTGCTCCGGGGTTAGAAGAAGAGACCCAGTACTTC.

This clonotype has ten or more counts. The chain has TRBV20-1 and TRBJ2-7; D unclear. V was trimmed by 3 bases and J by 4 bases, leaving 10 bases between them. CDR1 is DFQATT, CDR2 SNEGSKA, per germline (reference sequence). The CDR3 covers 12 residues. The CDR3 region is CSARGPGYEQYV. CDR3 DNA: TGCAGTGCTAGGGGTCCCGGGTACGAGCAGTACGTC.

V gene TRBV7-8 combines with J gene TRBJ2-6; a weak D match, TRBD2 (6 bases). This CDR3 has 15 amino acids. Per germline, CDR1 SGHVS and CDR2 FQNEAQ. Trimming left V 9 bases short and J 1 base short, with 13 bases between. CDR3 sequence (DNA): TGTGCCAGTGGGGCAGGGAGGTCTGGGGCCAACGTCCTGACTTTC. It yields the protein CASGAGRSGANVLTF.

This clonotype was counted a few times. As DNA, the CDR3 is TGTGCCACCAGTGATGCAGGGGGCTCAGATACGCAGTATTTT. This gives the protein CATSDAGGSDTQYF. The chain joins TRBV24-1 to TRBJ2-3; 8 bases agree with TRBD1. The CDR3 runs to 14 residues. Trimming removed 3 bases from V and 4 bases from J; junction bases left unmatched: 2. Germline V lookup: CDR1 KGHDR, CDR2 SFDVKD.

In its sample, this clonotype was seen many times. CDR3 nucleotide sequence: TGTGCCAGCAGGATCCTTCGGACAGATACGCAGTATTTT. This gives the protein CASRILRTDTQYF. The rearrangement joins TRBV28 to TRBJ2-3; the D is unclear. The V gene lost 6 bases and the J gene lost 3 bases, with 10 bases spanning the gap. CDR3 length equals 13 residues. Germline loops: CDR1 MDHEN, CDR2 SYDVKM.

This clonotype was detected only a few times. The chain couples TRBV10-3 to TRBJ2-1, with 8 bases matching TRBD1. The CDR3 contains 16 residues. The germline CDR1 and CDR2 sequences are ENHRY and SYGVKD. The J segment lost 9 bases and the V segment lost 5 bases, leaving 15 bases of the junction unmatched. The CDR3 loop is CAISPDGTGLFGEQFF. The CDR3 DNA follows: TGTGCCATCAGTCCAGACGGGACAGGTCTTTTTGGTGAGCAGTTCTTC.